This TCR beta chain came from a study of blood T cell repertoires in COVID-19. Study-level background: PBMCs, B-cell-depleted T cells, or T cells were the source of the cDNA or gDNA that made up the material.

Per germline, CDR1 MDHEN and CDR2 SYDVKM. The CDR3 consists of 15 residues. With V trimmed by 7 bases and J by 3 bases, 8 bases remained unmatched. How the authors handled the data: How many nucleated cells were present was estimated from reference gene primer amplification. Method: immunoSEQ multiplex PCR; TCRdb's copy keeps in-frame clones and lacks some. V, J and clone size are those of that table, while D and trimming were read from the DNA. This sample has some 69,000 clones, with about 91% found just once. V is TRBV28 and J is TRBJ2-3, with 9 nucleotides matching TRBD2. Sample: peripheral blood. This TCR was sampled from a woman aged 45 to 65 with active COVID-19. This CDR3 reads CASTVSGRVTDTQYF. The DNA of the CDR3 is TGTGCCAGCACCGTTAGCGGGAGAGTGACAGATACGCAGTATTTT.